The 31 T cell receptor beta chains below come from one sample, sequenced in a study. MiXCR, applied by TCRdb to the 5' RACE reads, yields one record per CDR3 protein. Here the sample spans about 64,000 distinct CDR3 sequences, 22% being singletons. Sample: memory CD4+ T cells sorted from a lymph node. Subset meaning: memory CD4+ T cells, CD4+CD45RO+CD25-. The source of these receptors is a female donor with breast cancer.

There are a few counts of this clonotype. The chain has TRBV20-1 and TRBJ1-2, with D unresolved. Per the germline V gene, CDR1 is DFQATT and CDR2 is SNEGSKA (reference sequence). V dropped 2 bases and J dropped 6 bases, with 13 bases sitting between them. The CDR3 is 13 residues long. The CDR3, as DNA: TGCAGTGCTAGACGGGCAGGTAGGGATGGCTACACCTTC. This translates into CSARRAGRDGYTF.

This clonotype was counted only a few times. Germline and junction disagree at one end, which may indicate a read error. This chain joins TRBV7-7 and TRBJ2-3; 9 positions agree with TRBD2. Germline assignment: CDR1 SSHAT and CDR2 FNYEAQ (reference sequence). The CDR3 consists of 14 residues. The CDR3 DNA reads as TGTGCTAGCAGCTCTCGGACTAGCGCAGATACGCAGTATTTT. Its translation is CASSSRTSADTQYF.

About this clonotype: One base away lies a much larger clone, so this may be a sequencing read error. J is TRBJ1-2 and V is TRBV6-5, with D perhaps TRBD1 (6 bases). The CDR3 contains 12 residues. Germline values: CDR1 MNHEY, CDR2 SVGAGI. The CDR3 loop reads CASSEGVYGDTF. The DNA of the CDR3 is TGTGCCAGCAGCGAGGGGGTCTATGGCGACACCTTC.

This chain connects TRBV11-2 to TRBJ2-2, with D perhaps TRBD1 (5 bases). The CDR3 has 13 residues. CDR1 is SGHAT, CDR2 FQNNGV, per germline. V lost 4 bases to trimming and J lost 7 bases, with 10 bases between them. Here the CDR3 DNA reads TGTGCCAGCAGCTCAGGGTGGAACGGGGAGCTGTTTTTT. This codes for CASSSGWNGELFF.

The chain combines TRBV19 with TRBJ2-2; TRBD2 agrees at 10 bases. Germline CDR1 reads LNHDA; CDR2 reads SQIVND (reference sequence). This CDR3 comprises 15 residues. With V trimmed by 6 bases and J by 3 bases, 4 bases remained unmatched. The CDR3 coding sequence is TGTGCCAGTAGGAGCGGGGGGGCCGACACCGGGGAGCTGTTTTTT. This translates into CASRSGGADTGELFF. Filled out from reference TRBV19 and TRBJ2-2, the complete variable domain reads DGGITQSPKYLFRKEGQNVTLSCEQNLNHDAMYWYRQDPGQGLRLIYYSQIVNDFQKGDIAEGYSVSREKKESFPLTVTSAQKNPTAFYLCASRSGGADTGELFFGEGSRLTVL.

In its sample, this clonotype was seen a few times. DNA for the CDR3: TGTGCCAGTAGGGAGTCTCACACAGATACGCAGTATTTT. Residues: CASRESHTDTQYF. V gene TRBV6-1 combines with J gene TRBJ2-3, with a tentative D call TRBD2 (5 bases). This CDR3 has 13 amino acids. V was shortened by 9 bases and J by 2 bases, with 12 bases between the two germline ends. From germline, CDR1 is MNHNS and CDR2 SASEGT.

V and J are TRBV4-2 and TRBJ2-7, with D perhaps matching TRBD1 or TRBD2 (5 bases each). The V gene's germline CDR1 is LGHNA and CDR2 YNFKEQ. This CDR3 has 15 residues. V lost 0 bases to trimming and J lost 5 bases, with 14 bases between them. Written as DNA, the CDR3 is TGTGCCAGCAGCCAAGATCCGGGGCAGGGAAACGAGCAGTACTTC. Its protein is CASSQDPGQGNEQYF.

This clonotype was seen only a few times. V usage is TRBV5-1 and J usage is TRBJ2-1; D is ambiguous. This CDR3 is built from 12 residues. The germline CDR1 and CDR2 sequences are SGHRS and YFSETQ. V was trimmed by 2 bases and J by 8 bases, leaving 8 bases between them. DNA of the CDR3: TGCGCCAGCAGCTTAACCTGGGATGAGCAGTTCTTC. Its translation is CASSLTWDEQFF. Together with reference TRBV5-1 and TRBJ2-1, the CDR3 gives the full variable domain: KAGVTQTPRYLIKTRGQQVTLSCSPISGHRSVSWYQQTPGQGLQFLFEYFSETQRNKGNFPGRFSGRQFSNSRSEMNVSTLELGDSALYLCASSLTWDEQFFGPGTRLTVL.

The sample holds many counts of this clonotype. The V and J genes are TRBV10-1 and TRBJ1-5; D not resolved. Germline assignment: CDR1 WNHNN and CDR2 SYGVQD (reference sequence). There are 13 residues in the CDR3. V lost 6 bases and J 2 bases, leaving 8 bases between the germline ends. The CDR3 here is CASSALGNQPQHF. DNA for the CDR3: TGCGCCAGCAGCGCCTTGGGCAATCAGCCCCAGCATTTT.

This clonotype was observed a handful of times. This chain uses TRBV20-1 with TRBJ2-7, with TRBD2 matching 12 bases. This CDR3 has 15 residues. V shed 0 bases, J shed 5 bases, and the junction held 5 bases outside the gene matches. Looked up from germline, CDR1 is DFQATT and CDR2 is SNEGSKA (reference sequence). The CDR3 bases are TGCAGTGCTAGAGATCTGACTAGCGGGAGTGACGAGCAGTACTTC. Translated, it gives CSARDLTSGSDEQYF.

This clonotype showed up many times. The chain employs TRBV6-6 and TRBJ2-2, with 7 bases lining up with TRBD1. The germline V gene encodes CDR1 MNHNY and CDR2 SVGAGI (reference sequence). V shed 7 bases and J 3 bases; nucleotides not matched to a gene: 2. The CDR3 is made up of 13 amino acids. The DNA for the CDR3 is TGTGCCAGCACCGACAGGGACACCGGGGAGCTGTTTTTT. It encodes CASTDRDTGELFF.

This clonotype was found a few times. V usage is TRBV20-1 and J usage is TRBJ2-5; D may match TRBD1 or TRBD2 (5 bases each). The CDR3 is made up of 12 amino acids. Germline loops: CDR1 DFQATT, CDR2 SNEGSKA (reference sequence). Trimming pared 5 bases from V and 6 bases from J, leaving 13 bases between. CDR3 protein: CSAGRGGKTQYF. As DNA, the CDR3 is TGCAGTGCTGGACGGGGCGGAAAGACCCAGTACTTC.

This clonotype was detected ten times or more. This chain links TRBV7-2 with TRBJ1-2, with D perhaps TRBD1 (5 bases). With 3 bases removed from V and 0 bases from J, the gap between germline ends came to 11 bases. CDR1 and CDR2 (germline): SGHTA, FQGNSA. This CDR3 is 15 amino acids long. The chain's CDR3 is CASSFRAGPNYGYTF. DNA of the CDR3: TGTGCCAGCAGCTTTAGAGCGGGACCTAACTATGGCTACACCTTC.

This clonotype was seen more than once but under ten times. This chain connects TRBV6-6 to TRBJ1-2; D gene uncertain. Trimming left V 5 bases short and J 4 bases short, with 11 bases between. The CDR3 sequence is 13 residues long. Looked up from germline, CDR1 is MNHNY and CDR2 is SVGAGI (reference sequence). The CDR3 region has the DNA TGTGCCAGCAGTAGAGACGGATCCTATGGCTACACCTTC. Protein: CASSRDGSYGYTF.

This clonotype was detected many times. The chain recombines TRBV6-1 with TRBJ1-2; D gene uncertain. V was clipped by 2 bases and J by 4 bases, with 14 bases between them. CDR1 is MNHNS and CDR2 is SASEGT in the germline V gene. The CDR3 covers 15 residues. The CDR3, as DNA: TGTGCCAGCAGTGAAAATGCGGCGGGAGCCTATGGCTACACCTTC. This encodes CASSENAAGAYGYTF.

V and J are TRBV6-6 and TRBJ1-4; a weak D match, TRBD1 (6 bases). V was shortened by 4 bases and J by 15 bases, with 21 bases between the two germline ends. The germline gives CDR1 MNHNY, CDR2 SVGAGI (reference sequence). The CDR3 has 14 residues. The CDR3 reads CASSLSRGFGEVFF. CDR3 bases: TGTGCCAGCAGTTTGTCCAGGGGCTTCGGTGAGGTGTTTTTT.

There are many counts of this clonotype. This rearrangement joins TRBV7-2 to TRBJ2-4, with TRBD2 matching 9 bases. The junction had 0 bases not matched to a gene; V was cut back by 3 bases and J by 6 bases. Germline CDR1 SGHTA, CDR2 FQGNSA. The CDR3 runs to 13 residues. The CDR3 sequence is CASSLREGNIQYF. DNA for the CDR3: TGTGCCAGCAGCTTGCGGGAGGGAAACATTCAGTACTTC. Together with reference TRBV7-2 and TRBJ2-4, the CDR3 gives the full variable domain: GAGVSQSPSNKVTEKGKDVELRCDPISGHTALYWYRQSLGQGLEFLIYFQGNSAPDKSGLPSDRFSAERTGGSVSTLTIQRTQQEDSAVYLCASSLREGNIQYFGAGTRLSVL.

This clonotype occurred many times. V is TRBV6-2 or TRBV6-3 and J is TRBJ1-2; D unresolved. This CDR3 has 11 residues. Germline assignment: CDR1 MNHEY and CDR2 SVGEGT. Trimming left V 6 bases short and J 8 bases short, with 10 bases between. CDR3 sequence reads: CASSGMGGYTF. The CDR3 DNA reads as TGTGCCAGCAGCGGGATGGGCGGCTACACCTTC.

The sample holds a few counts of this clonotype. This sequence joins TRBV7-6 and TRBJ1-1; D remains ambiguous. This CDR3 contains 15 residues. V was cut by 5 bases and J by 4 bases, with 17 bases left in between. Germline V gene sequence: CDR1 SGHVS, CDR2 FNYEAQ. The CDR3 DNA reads TGTGCCAGCAGCCGCGATACCTTACGTAGCACTGAAGCTTTCTTT. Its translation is CASSRDTLRSTEAFF.

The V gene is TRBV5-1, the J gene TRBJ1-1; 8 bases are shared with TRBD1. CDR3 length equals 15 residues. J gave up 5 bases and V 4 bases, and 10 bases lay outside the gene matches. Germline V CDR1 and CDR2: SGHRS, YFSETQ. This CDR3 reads CASSQSTGGVTEAFF. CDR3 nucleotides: TGCGCCAGCAGCCAGTCAACAGGGGGAGTGACTGAAGCTTTCTTT.

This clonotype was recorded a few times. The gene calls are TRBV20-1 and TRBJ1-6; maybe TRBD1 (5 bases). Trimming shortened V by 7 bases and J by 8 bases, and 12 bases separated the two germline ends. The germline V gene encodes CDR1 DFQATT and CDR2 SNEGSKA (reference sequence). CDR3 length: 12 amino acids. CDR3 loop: CSVRRDYSPLHF. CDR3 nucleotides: TGCAGTGTTAGGAGGGACTATTCACCCCTCCACTTT.

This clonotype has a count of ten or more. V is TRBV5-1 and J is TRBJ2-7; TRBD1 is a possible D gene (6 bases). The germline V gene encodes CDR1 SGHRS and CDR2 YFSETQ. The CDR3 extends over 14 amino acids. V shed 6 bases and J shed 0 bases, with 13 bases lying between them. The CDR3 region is CASKFRDNSYEQYF. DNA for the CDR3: TGCGCCAGCAAATTCCGGGACAACTCCTACGAGCAGTACTTC.

The CDR3 coding sequence is TGTGCCAGCAGCGATCGGGACAGGGCTATTTATGGCTACACCTTC. This encodes CASSDRDRAIYGYTF. The chain joins TRBV7-2 to TRBJ1-2, with 9 bases matching TRBD1. Trimming at V came to 5 bases and at J to 5 bases, leaving 9 bases not matched to a gene. The V gene's germline CDR1 is SGHTA and CDR2 FQGNSA. This CDR3 spans 15 amino acids. Together with reference TRBV7-2 and TRBJ1-2, the CDR3 gives the full variable domain: GAGVSQSPSNKVTEKGKDVELRCDPISGHTALYWYRQSLGQGLEFLIYFQGNSAPDKSGLPSDRFSAERTGGSVSTLTIQRTQQEDSAVYLCASSDRDRAIYGYTFGSGTRLTVV.

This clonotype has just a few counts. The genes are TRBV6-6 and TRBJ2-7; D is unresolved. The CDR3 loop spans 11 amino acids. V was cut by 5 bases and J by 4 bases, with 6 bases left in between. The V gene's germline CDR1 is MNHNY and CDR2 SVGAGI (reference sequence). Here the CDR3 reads CASSPQYEQYF. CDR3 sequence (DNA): TGTGCCAGCAGTCCACAATACGAGCAGTACTTC.

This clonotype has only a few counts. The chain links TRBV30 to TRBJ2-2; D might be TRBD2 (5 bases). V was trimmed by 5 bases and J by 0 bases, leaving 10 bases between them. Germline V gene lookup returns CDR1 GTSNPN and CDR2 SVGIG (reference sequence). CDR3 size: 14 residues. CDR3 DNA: TGTGCCTGGCCAGGAGGCGCGAACACCGGGGAGCTGTTTTTT. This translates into CAWPGGANTGELFF.

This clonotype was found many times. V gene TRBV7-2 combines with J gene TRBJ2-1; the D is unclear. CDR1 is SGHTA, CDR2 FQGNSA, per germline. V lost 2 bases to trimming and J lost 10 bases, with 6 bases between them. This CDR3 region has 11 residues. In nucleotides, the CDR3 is TGTGCCAGCAGCTTATCAGCCGAGCAGTTCTTC. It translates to CASSLSAEQFF. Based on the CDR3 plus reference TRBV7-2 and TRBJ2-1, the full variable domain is GAGVSQSPSNKVTEKGKDVELRCDPISGHTALYWYRQSLGQGLEFLIYFQGNSAPDKSGLPSDRFSAERTGGSVSTLTIQRTQQEDSAVYLCASSLSAEQFFGPGTRLTVL.

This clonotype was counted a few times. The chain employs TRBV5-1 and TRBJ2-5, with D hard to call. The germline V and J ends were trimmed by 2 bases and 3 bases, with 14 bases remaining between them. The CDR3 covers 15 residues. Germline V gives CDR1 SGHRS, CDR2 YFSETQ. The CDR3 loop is CASSLNGRDEETQYF. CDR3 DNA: TGCGCCAGCAGCTTAAACGGACGCGATGAAGAGACCCAGTACTTC.

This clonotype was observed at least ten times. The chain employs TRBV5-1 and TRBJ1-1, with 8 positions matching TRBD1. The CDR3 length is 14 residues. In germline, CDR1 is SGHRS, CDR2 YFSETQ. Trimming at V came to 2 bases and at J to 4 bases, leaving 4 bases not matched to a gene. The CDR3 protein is CASSLQGGSTEAFF. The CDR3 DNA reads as TGCGCCAGCAGCTTACAGGGGGGGAGCACTGAAGCTTTCTTT. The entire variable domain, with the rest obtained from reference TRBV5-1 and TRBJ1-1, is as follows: KAGVTQTPRYLIKTRGQQVTLSCSPISGHRSVSWYQQTPGQGLQFLFEYFSETQRNKGNFPGRFSGRQFSNSRSEMNVSTLELGDSALYLCASSLQGGSTEAFFGQGTRLTVV.

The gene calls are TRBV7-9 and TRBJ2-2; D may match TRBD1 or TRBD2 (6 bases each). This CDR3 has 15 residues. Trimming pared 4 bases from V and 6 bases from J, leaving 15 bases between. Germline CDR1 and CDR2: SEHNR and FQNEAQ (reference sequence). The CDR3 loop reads CASSSLRGGPGELFF. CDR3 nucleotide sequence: TGTGCCAGCAGCTCGCTCCGTGGGGGGCCCGGGGAGCTGTTTTTT.

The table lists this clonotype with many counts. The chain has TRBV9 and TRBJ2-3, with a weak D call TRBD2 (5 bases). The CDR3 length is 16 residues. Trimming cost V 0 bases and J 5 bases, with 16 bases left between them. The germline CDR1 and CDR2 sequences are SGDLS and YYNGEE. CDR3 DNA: TGTGCCAGCAGCGTAGCTGAGGGCTCCGTTGGAGATACGCAGTATTTT. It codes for CASSVAEGSVGDTQYF.

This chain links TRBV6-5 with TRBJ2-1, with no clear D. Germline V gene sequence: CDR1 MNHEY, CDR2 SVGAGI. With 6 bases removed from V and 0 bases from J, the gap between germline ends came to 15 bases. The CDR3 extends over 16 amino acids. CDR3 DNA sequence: TGTGCCAGCAGGGGGTATCGGCAGAGCTCCTACAATGAGCAGTTCTTC. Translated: CASRGYRQSSYNEQFF.